The 2 T cell receptor beta chains below all came from one sample that was sequenced in a study of T cell responses to AZD1222 COVID-19 vaccine. Measured with immunoSEQ multiplex PCR; TCRdb has only the in-frame clones, and not every one. The sample has 95,000 to 100,000 clones, around 84% seen once. The specimen was peripheral blood, collected on day 0 of AZD1222 vaccination. Every receptor here comes from an adult in good health.

The chain carries TRBV3-1 (or the pseudogene TRBV3-2) and TRBJ1-2, with D unresolved. Trimming shortened V by 1 base and J by 6 bases, and 12 bases separated the two germline ends. CDR1 and CDR2 from the germline V gene are LGHDT and YNNKEL (reference sequence). There are 14 residues in the CDR3. The CDR3 DNA follows: TGTGCCAGCAGCCAAGGGTTTACTGCAGATGGCTACACCTTC. It encodes CASSQGFTADGYTF.

The chain uses TRBV24-1 and TRBJ2-7; D not certain. Germline CDR1 reads KGHDR; CDR2 reads SFDVKD. Deletions cut 3 bases from V and 2 bases from J, with 7 bases between. The CDR3 consists of 13 residues. CDR3 loop: CATSDESAYEQYF. In nucleotides, the CDR3 is TGTGCCACCAGTGATGAGAGTGCCTACGAGCAGTACTTC.